Following are 10 T cell receptor beta chains from one sample sequenced in a study of T cells in Graves' hyperthyroidism and ophthalmopathy. Amplified regions were TCR beta CDR3 sequences from RNA transcripts. During a first-round RT-PCR of the TCR CDR3, the HTBI primer set was used. From the multiplex PCR reads, TCRdb called clonotypes with MiXCR, one entry per CDR3 protein. Of about 580,000 distinct CDR3 sequences listed, 46% are singletons. The sample was peripheral blood or thyroid tissue (not recorded which). The receptors derive from a woman younger than 35 with Graves' hyperthyroidism.

This clonotype was detected many times. This sequence joins TRBV18 and TRBJ1-1; the D gene is possibly TRBD1 (5 bases). The V and J ends lost 3 bases and 4 bases respectively, with 12 bases between them. The germline CDR1 and CDR2 sequences are KGHSH and LQKENI. The CDR3 is 14 residues long. The CDR3 bases are TGTGCCAGCTCACCCCGACCTAGGGGCACTGAAGCTTTCTTT. Encoded protein: CASSPRPRGTEAFF.

The sample holds many counts of this clonotype. The rearrangement uses TRBV3-1 and TRBJ1-2; D may be TRBD1 (5 bases). In germline, CDR1 is LGHDT, CDR2 YNNKEL (reference sequence). This CDR3 region has 17 residues. The V end lost 0 bases, the J end lost 7 bases, and 21 bases lay between the germline ends. In DNA, the CDR3 is TGTGCCAGCAGCCAAGAGGGAGCCAGGGCGGGGGTTCGTGGCTACACCTTC. Translating it yields CASSQEGARAGVRGYTF.

This clonotype occurred a few times. This chain joins TRBV3-1 and TRBJ2-7, with 16 bases lining up with TRBD2. The CDR3 sequence is 16 residues long. V trimming: 4 bases; J trimming: 4 bases; junction bases outside the gene matches: 4. Per the germline V gene, CDR1 is LGHDT and CDR2 is YNNKEL (reference sequence). CDR3 DNA: TGTGCCAGCAGCCCGGGACTAGCGGGAGGGTTGTACGAGCAGTACTTC. It yields the protein CASSPGLAGGLYEQYF.

The CDR3 spells CATRGTRSYEQYF. In nucleotides, the CDR3 is TGTGCCACCAGGGGGACTAGATCCTACGAGCAGTACTTC. The chain is built from TRBV15 and TRBJ2-7, with TRBD2 matching over 8 bases. The J segment lost 1 base and the V segment lost 6 bases, leaving 2 bases of the junction unmatched. This CDR3 comprises 13 residues. The germline V gene has CDR1 LNHNV and CDR2 YYDKDF (reference sequence).

V and J are TRBV29-1 and TRBJ2-5; TRBD1 matches 10 bases. Germline values: CDR1 SQVTM, CDR2 ANQGSEA. The junction had 5 bases not matched to a gene; V was cut back by 4 bases and J by 3 bases. The CDR3 sequence is 14 residues long. The CDR3 protein is CSVGPGTGEETQYF. Written as DNA, the CDR3 is TGCAGCGTTGGTCCCGGGACAGGGGAAGAGACCCAGTACTTC.

The CDR3 coding sequence is TGTGCCAGCAGTCCGGGACTAGCGACTCGGGAGACCCAGTACTTC. It yields the protein CASSPGLATRETQYF. The rearrangement joins TRBV7-2 to TRBJ2-5; 10 bases align to TRBD2. J was trimmed by 5 bases and V by 6 bases; bases with no gene match: 9. The CDR3 is 15 amino acids. Germline V gene lookup returns CDR1 SGHTA and CDR2 FQGNSA.

There are many counts of this clonotype. The rearrangement links TRBV29-1 to TRBJ1-1, with D possibly being TRBD1 (5 bases). Trimming removed 0 bases at V and 3 bases at J, with 14 bases between. The CDR3 is made up of 15 amino acids. The germline V gene has CDR1 SQVTM and CDR2 ANQGSEA. The CDR3 loop is CSVEDPGGWYTEAFF. CDR3 in DNA: TGCAGCGTTGAAGATCCGGGGGGGTGGTACACTGAAGCTTTCTTT.

This clonotype was observed a few times. CDR3 amino acids: CASSTFPNEQFF. DNA for the CDR3: TGTGCCAGCAGCACCTTTCCCAATGAGCAGTTCTTC. The rearrangement joins TRBV12-3 or TRBV12-4 to TRBJ2-7; unclear D gene. TRBJ2-1 explains the end of the DNA better; the J call may be wrong. CDR3 length: 12 amino acids.

This sequence joins TRBV7-4 and TRBJ2-7; TRBD1 aligns across 11 bases. V shed 6 bases, J shed 3 bases, and the junction held 4 bases outside the gene matches. The CDR3 totals 14 residues. Germline lookup yields CDR1 SGHVT and CDR2 SQSDAQ. This CDR3 reads CASRDRGPVYEQYF. As DNA, the CDR3 is TGTGCCAGCAGGGACAGGGGGCCAGTCTACGAGCAGTACTTC.

Many counts were recorded for this clonotype. The chain carries TRBV11-3 and TRBJ2-7, with unresolved D. This CDR3 comprises 13 residues. The germline gives CDR1 SGHNT, CDR2 YENEEA. Trimming pared 7 bases from V and 2 bases from J, leaving 12 bases between. DNA of the CDR3: TGTGCCAGCACCCCTGACGGTACCTACGAGCAGTACTTC. Protein product: CASTPDGTYEQYF.